These T cell receptor beta chains were read from a single sample in a study of blood T cell repertoires in COVID-19. TCRdb's copy holds only in-frame clones and misses some; the assay was immunoSEQ multiplex PCR. Among under 95,000 clones, around 90% were seen once, and the ten largest hold over 4.5%. The sample comprised peripheral blood. Receptors were obtained from a human donor in a cohort sampled during active COVID-19. Both conserved end residues are part of each CDR3. The D gene is left open where the match is weak. Where a row states a size, it is once, few, many or the class of an expanded clone; other rows omit it.

d_call | j_call | v_call | clone_size | cdr3_aa | cdr3_nt
- | TRBJ2-3 | TRBV4-2 | - | CASSHDLRQTDTQYF | TGTGCCAGCAGCCATGACTTGCGGCAGACAGATACGCAGTATTTT
- | TRBJ2-1 | TRBV9 | - | CASSPEVGGNEQFF | TGTGCCAGCAGCCCAGAGGTAGGAGGGAATGAGCAGTTCTTC
TRBD2 | TRBJ2-3 | TRBV18 | - | CASSPYLREGTDTQYF | TGTGCCAGCTCACCATATTTGCGGGAGGGCACAGATACGCAGTATTTT
TRBD2 | TRBJ2-3 | TRBV7-2 | - | CASSPRLAGGTDTQYF | TGTGCCAGCAGCCCGCGACTAGCGGGGGGCACAGATACGCAGTATTTT
TRBD2 | TRBJ2-2 | TRBV2 | - | CASGLAGADGELFF | TGTGCCAGCGGATTAGCGGGAGCGGACGGGGAGCTGTTTTTT
- | TRBJ2-1 | TRBV7-9 | - | CASSRLVNEQFF | TGTGCCAGCAGCAGACTAGTCAATGAGCAGTTCTTC
TRBD1 | TRBJ2-5 | TRBV7-8 | - | CASSQGTGLRETQYF | TGTGCCAGCAGCCAGGGGACAGGCTTACGGGAGACCCAGTACTTC
- | TRBJ1-1 | TRBV9 | - | CASSLTPSGTEAFF | TGTGCCAGCAGCTTAACCCCCTCGGGAACTGAAGCTTTCTTT
TRBD2 | TRBJ2-4 | TRBV11-2 | - | CATNSGGPAKNIQYF | TGTGCCACCAATTCGGGGGGTCCAGCCAAAAACATTCAGTACTTC
TRBD2 | TRBJ2-3 | TRBV6-2/TRBV6-3 | - | CASSSPGGSSDTQYF | TGTGCCAGCAGTTCCCCGGGGGGTTCTTCAGATACGCAGTATTTT
- | TRBJ1-5 | TRBV5-1 | - | CASSLGTGLSNQPQHF | TGCGCCAGCAGCTTGGGCACAGGGCTTAGCAATCAGCCCCAGCATTTT
TRBD1 | TRBJ1-3 | TRBV6-5 | - | CASSANRGPGNTIYF | TGTGCCAGCAGCGCTAACAGGGGGCCTGGAAACACCATATATTTT
- | TRBJ1-5 | TRBV10-3 | - | CAISESGRQGSQPQHF | TGTGCCATCAGTGAGTCGGGACGCCAGGGGAGTCAGCCCCAGCATTTT
TRBD2 | TRBJ2-2 | TRBV5-1 | - | CASSLVVAGVFTGELFF | TGCGCCAGCAGCTTGGTTGTAGCGGGAGTTTTCACCGGGGAGCTGTTTTTT
TRBD2 | TRBJ2-5 | TRBV14 | - | CASSQVGGAWETQYF | TGTGCCAGCAGCCAAGTCGGGGGGGCTTGGGAGACCCAGTACTTC
- | TRBJ2-3 | TRBV7-9 | few | CASSSVAGRTDTQYF | TGTGCCAGCAGCTCCGTGGCGGGCCGCACAGATACGCAGTATTTT
- | TRBJ2-7 | TRBV6-5 | once | CASSMRQTYEQYF | TGTGCCAGCAGTATGCGACAGACCTACGAGCAGTACTTC
TRBD2 | TRBJ2-7 | TRBV7-7 | - | CASSLGRGGAYEQYF | TGTGCCAGCAGCTTAGGGCGTGGGGGGGCCTACGAGCAGTACTTC
- | TRBJ1-3 | TRBV21-1 | - | CASSKVPGSVSGNTIYF | TGTGCCAGCAGCAAAGTTCCAGGGTCGGTCTCTGGAAACACCATATATTTT
TRBD2 | TRBJ2-3 | TRBV9 | - | CASSVDFRWGLAGVSDTQYF | TGTGCCAGCAGCGTAGATTTTCGGTGGGGACTAGCGGGAGTTTCGGATACGCAGTATTTT
TRBD1 | TRBJ2-5 | TRBV19 | once | CASSILRGETQYF | TGTGCCAGTAGTATACTCAGGGGGGAGACCCAGTACTTC
TRBD1 | TRBJ2-7 | TRBV10-3 | - | CAISDQDRFSSYEQYF | TGTGCCATCAGTGACCAGGACAGGTTCAGCTCCTACGAGCAGTACTTC
TRBD1 | TRBJ2-3 | TRBV5-1 | - | CASSWDRETTQYF | TGCGCCAGCAGTTGGGACAGGGAGACTACGCAGTATTTT
TRBD1 | TRBJ2-6 | TRBV7-6 | once | CAVTPGQRYSGANVLTF | TGTGCCGTGACCCCGGGACAGAGATACTCTGGGGCCAACGTCCTGACTTTC
- | TRBJ2-7 | TRBV19 | - | CASSMTGSYEQYF | TGTGCCAGTAGCATGACAGGATCCTACGAGCAGTACTTC